The text below deals with one T cell receptor beta chain. Its cognate antigen has yet to be identified. Base quality data are lacking; no much larger clone is found one base away. TCRbeta CDR3 regions were amplified from genomic DNA using the immunoSEQ Assay, a bias-controlled multiplex PCR. Regarding the original processing steps: The number of nucleated cells in each sample was estimated from the amplification of reference gene primers within the assay. To quantify the absolute abundance of each unique TCRbeta CDR3 rearrangement, sequence reads were collapsed and filtered. Productive Simpson clonality was computed per sample as the square root of Simpson's diversity index over productive rearrangements. In TCRdb, the immuneACCESS table is reduced to in-frame sequences with V and J assigned. These tables do not hold every clone; where another copy was compared, an unresolved V gene accounts for under half, and the others remain unexplained. The V and J calls and clone size are taken from that table; D and trimming were inferred from the DNA. The sample table records 350,000 to 400,000 clones; more than 75% of these occur just once. 0.9% to 1% of the sample goes to the ten largest clones.

Participants in the prospective study were enrolled through a virtual design, were aged 18 to 89 years, and lived in 24 United States geographic areas. To assign participants to cohorts, the prospective study relied on clinical history that participants themselves reported in a screening survey and a study questionnaire. In the prospective study, whole blood, serum and a nasopharyngeal or oropharyngeal swab were collected from each participant by mobile phlebotomists. Additional blood draws and questionnaires over an approximately 2-month period could optionally be provided by prospective study participants. Before DNA extraction, blood samples from the prospective study were shipped at room temperature or frozen. This record comes from a study of blood T cell repertoires in COVID-19 (dated by TCRdb to 2018 to 2021). Background for the entire study: Collaborator samples came from the United States, Italy and Spain and covered acute and convalescent phases of COVID-19. Nearly every sample came with metadata listing a de-identified subject ID, COVID-19 status, age in years and sex. Deeply sampled blood TCRbeta repertoires from subjects exposed to, actively infected with, or recovered from COVID-19 were included in the dataset. The material from the prospective study consisted of cDNA or gDNA derived from T cells, B-cell-depleted T cells, or PBMCs. HLA class I and class II types, where available, came from metadata supplied by the sample provider rather than from assay-based typing. The repertoires were released in a freely available public database intended as a resource for research on the immune response to SARS-CoV-2. Samples were obtained from the ongoing ImmuneRACE study (first 160 participants) and from over 1,000 subjects provided by 6 global collaborators. What the work shows at the level of the full study, not this receptor alone: The quantity of clinical and demographic metadata differed by source and by participant and was supplied without curation.

Germline trimming amounts to 5 bases on V and 5 bases on J, with 10 as the count of junction bases outside the gene matches. The germline V gene gives CDR1 as SGHTA and CDR2 as FQGTGA. The CDR3 contains 15 residues, cysteine and phenylalanine counted. Kept here is only the CDR3 DNA, which spans 45 bases and is read in frame from base 1. Sequencing input: PBMCs or T cells enriched from blood (not recorded which). The TCR sequence derives from a woman aged 30 to 39 with acute COVID-19. The sequence links TRBV7-3 to TRBJ2-3, with 7 central nucleotides matching TRBD1. The CDR3 protein is CASSPRDSRQDTQYF. The nucleotide sequence is given as TGTGCCAGCAGCCCGAGGGACAGCCGGCAAGATACGCAGTATTTT.